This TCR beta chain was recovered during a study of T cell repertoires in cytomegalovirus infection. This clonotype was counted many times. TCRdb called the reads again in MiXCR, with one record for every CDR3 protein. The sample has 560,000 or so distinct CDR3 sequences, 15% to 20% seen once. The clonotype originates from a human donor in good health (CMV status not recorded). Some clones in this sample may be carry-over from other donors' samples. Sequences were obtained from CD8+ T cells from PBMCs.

DNA for the CDR3: TGTGCCAGCAGTTTCGGACAGGGGGAGTACACCGGGGAGCTGTTTTTT. Translation gives CASSFGQGEYTGELFF. V gene TRBV27 combines with J gene TRBJ2-2; TRBD1 aligns across 10 bases. The V gene end was trimmed by 3 bases and the J gene end by 3 bases; junction bases not matched to a gene: 4. From germline, CDR1 is MNHEY and CDR2 SMNVEV (reference sequence). This CDR3 comprises 16 residues.